Described below is a single T cell receptor beta chain sequence and its context. This sample is drawn from a study of graft-versus-host responses after intestinal transplantation. Study in general: Multivisceral, liver-intestinal, or isolated intestinal transplants were received by the recipients. Anti-thymocyte globulin served as induction for all recipients, who then took tacrolimus and steroids for three to four years. Findings and caveats of the study: Early post-transplant HvG declines were associated with peak circulating GvH clone levels. Within the allografts of patients who had graft-donor T cell macrochimerism, graft-versus-host to host-versus-graft clonal ratios were high.

Generated by immunoSEQ multiplex PCR, the TCRdb table keeps only in-frame clones and is missing some. The data show 6,000 to 8,000 clones, around 30% seen once. This CDR3 region has 15 residues. Looked up from germline, CDR1 is SGHRS and CDR2 is YFSETQ. V was shortened by 0 bases and J by 5 bases, with 14 bases between the two germline ends. The study plated approximately 200,000 CFSE-labeled responders with approximately 200,000 irradiated, violet-dye-labeled stimulators. The starting material was alloreactive CD8+ T cells from a mixed lymphocyte reaction culture, obtained before transplantation. The sample's subset: CFSE-low proliferating T cells sorted from roughly 6-day pre-transplant mixed lymphocyte reaction (GvH or HvG direction). The receptor was derived from a human patient who was an organ donor for intestinal transplantation. The genes are TRBV5-1 and TRBJ1-2; no reliable D call. The CDR3 is CASSLARQAPYGYTF. The CDR3 nucleotides read TGCGCCAGCAGCTTGGCCAGGCAGGCGCCTTATGGCTACACCTTC.